The source of this T cell receptor (beta chain) is a study of cytomegalovirus exposure and HLA in healthy donors. This CDR3 contains 12 residues. CDR1 ENHRY and CDR2 SYGVKD come from the germline V gene. Trimming removed 3 bases from V and 5 bases from J, with 6 bases in between. PCR used 60 Vbeta primers and 13 Jbeta primers. Assay used: immunoSEQ multiplex PCR; TCRdb lists only in-frame clones, some missing. The table counts some 52,000 clones; about 12% lies in the top ten. The sequence came from a woman aged 55-69 years in good health and CMV-seropositive. The source material was PBMCs. The chain carries TRBV10-3 and TRBJ2-3; a weak D match, TRBD1 (5 bases). CDR3 DNA sequence: TGTGCCATCAGTGACCAGGGAGATACGCAGTATTTT. Translated: CAISDQGDTQYF.